The 23 T cell receptor beta chains presented below share a single source sample, sequenced in a study of identical twins. One entry per CDR3 protein, called by TCRdb with MiXCR from the 5' RACE reads. The table shows hundreds of thousands of distinct CDR3 sequences, with around 9.7% occurring only once. These data also featured in a second study, about yellow fever vaccine responses in identical twins.

The sample taken for sequencing was CD8+ T cells sorted from blood. The source is a woman in her late teens or twenties in good health.

The chain combines TRBV4-1 with TRBJ2-1; TRBD1 matches 7 bases. J gave up 10 bases and V 1 base, and 7 bases lay outside the gene matches. Germline loops: CDR1 MGHRA, CDR2 YSYEKL. CDR3 size: 14 residues. The CDR3 sequence is CASSQVQGRYEQFF. The CDR3 coding sequence is TGCGCCAGCAGCCAAGTACAGGGGCGATACGAGCAGTTCTTC.

This clonotype was seen many times. This chain uses TRBV28 with TRBJ2-2; tentatively, D is TRBD1 or TRBD2 (5 bases each). V lost 3 bases, J lost 6 bases, and 8 bases lay in between. Germline V gene lookup returns CDR1 MDHEN and CDR2 SYDVKM. The CDR3 sequence is 13 residues long. The CDR3 loop is CASSLGVPGELFF. CDR3 coding DNA: TGTGCCAGCAGTTTGGGGGTTCCCGGGGAGCTGTTTTTT.

This clonotype was observed at least ten times. V gene TRBV12-5 combines with J gene TRBJ2-7, with TRBD2 identical over 8 bases. The CDR3 runs to 13 residues. Losses at the gene ends were 6 bases for V and 7 bases for J; bases not matched to a gene: 8. The V gene's germline CDR1 is LGHNT and CDR2 FRNRAP. The CDR3 bases are TGTGCTAGTGGGCCGAGCGGGAGTTGGGAGCAGTACTTC. It yields the protein CASGPSGSWEQYF.

This clonotype was seen ten or more times. The chain uses TRBV4-3 and TRBJ2-3; D remains unclear. Per germline, CDR1 LGHNA and CDR2 YSLEER. Deletions cut 0 bases from V and 1 base from J, with 8 bases between. This CDR3 is built from 15 residues. The CDR3: CASSQDQVGTDTQYF. The CDR3 bases are TGCGCCAGCAGCCAAGATCAGGTGGGCACAGATACGCAGTATTTT.

This clonotype was found many times. CDR3 residues: CASSIMPGTGTSETQYF. The CDR3 DNA sequence: TGTGCCAGCAGTATTATGCCGGGGACAGGGACTTCGGAGACCCAGTACTTC. The chain joins TRBV12-3 or TRBV12-4 to TRBJ2-5; TRBD1 agrees at 9 bases. V dropped 5 bases and J dropped 5; count of bases not matched to a gene: 15. CDR3 length: 17 residues.

In this sample, this clonotype turned up many times. The V gene is TRBV12-3 or TRBV12-4, the J gene TRBJ2-1; TRBD2 matches at 11 bases. CDR3 length: 14 residues. The trim removed 7 bases at V and 9 bases at J, leaving 8 bases unmatched. The CDR3 coding sequence is TGTGCCAGCACCCGACTAGCGGGGTTGGGTGAGCAGTTCTTC. This codes for CASTRLAGLGEQFF.

The V and J genes are TRBV12-3 or TRBV12-4 and TRBJ2-7; 8 nucleotides match TRBD1. The CDR3 contains 14 residues. V trimming: 6 bases; J trimming: 2 bases; junction bases outside the gene matches: 6. CDR3 in amino acids: CASSQTGGPYEQYF. CDR3 DNA sequence: TGTGCCAGCAGCCAAACAGGGGGGCCCTACGAGCAGTACTTC.

V usage is TRBV6-2 or TRBV6-3 and J usage is TRBJ2-7; 7 positions match TRBD2. The J segment lost 2 bases and the V segment lost 5 bases, leaving 12 bases of the junction unmatched. From germline, CDR1 is MNHEY and CDR2 SVGEGT. This CDR3 is built from 16 residues. In nucleotides, the CDR3 is TGTGCCAGCAGTCCCCGAGGGGCGGGAGTTGCCTACGAGCAGTACTTC. This encodes CASSPRGAGVAYEQYF.

This clonotype was recorded many times. The chain employs TRBV4-3 and TRBJ2-7; possible D gene TRBD2, 6 bases. CDR1 is LGHNA, CDR2 YSLEER, per germline. The CDR3 has 16 residues. V was pared by 0 bases and J by 0 bases, with 12 bases between. CDR3 DNA: TGCGCCAGCAGCCAAGATCGTGCGGGGAGCTCCTACGAGCAGTACTTC. The encoded protein is CASSQDRAGSSYEQYF.

This clonotype was counted many times. J is TRBJ2-7 and V is TRBV5-6, with D perhaps TRBD1 or TRBD2 (5 bases each). The germline V gene encodes CDR1 SGHDT and CDR2 YYEEEE. This CDR3 is 14 amino acids long. Trimming stripped 1 base from V and 2 bases from J, with 10 bases between. CDR3 sequence: CASSLKGRAYEQYF. The CDR3 nucleotides read TGTGCCAGCAGCTTGAAGGGGCGGGCCTACGAGCAGTACTTC.

This clonotype was observed many times. V gene TRBV5-1 combines with J gene TRBJ2-1; D is uncertain. The CDR3 totals 12 residues. Germline CDR1 SGHRS, CDR2 YFSETQ. The V gene lost 1 base and the J gene lost 6 bases, with 5 bases spanning the gap. CDR3 in DNA: TGCGCCAGCAGCTTGTCGGCCAATGAGCAGTTCTTC. This translates into CASSLSANEQFF.

This chain connects TRBV15 to TRBJ2-2, with D uncertain. The length of the CDR3 is 11 residues. CDR1 and CDR2 from the germline V gene are LNHNV and YYDKDF (reference sequence). V was clipped by 3 bases and J by 6 bases, with 2 bases between them. Here the CDR3 reads CATSSPGELFF. The CDR3 nucleotides read TGTGCCACCAGCAGCCCCGGGGAGCTGTTTTTT.

In this sample, this clonotype turned up a few times. The V gene is TRBV7-8, the J gene TRBJ2-5; weak D call: TRBD2 (7 bases). V was trimmed by 5 bases and J by 1 base, leaving 17 bases between them. The CDR3 has 16 amino acids. Germline assignment: CDR1 SGHVS and CDR2 FQNEAQ. This CDR3 is CASSTHSRGLQETQYF. In DNA, the CDR3 is TGTGCCAGCAGCACCCACTCGCGGGGGCTCCAAGAGACCCAGTACTTC.

The rearrangement joins TRBV11-2 to TRBJ2-1; 13 nucleotides agree with TRBD2. V was pared by 5 bases and J by 7 bases, with 20 bases of the junction left unmatched. The CDR3 consists of 20 residues. In germline, CDR1 is SGHAT, CDR2 FQNNGV. The CDR3: CASSTPGTSGIVPTGNEQFF. The DNA for the CDR3 is TGTGCCAGCAGCACACCCGGGACTAGCGGGATAGTCCCTACGGGGAATGAGCAGTTCTTC.

This clonotype was found a few times. J is TRBJ2-7 and V is TRBV27; 10 nucleotides match TRBD2. CDR1 and CDR2 (germline): MNHEY, SMNVEV (reference sequence). The CDR3 contains 15 residues. V shed 2 bases, J shed 4 bases, and the junction held 5 bases outside the gene matches. DNA of the CDR3: TGTGCCAGCAGTTTAACGGCTAGCGGGGGTTACGAGCAGTACTTC. Its protein is CASSLTASGGYEQYF.

This chain's CDR3 is CASSQGQGSSYNEQFF. The DNA for the CDR3 is TGTGCCAGCAGCCAAGGTCAAGGTAGCTCCTACAATGAGCAGTTCTTC. The chain links TRBV3-1 to TRBJ2-1; the D is unclear. The CDR3 consists of 16 residues. The V and J ends lost 1 base and 0 bases respectively, with 10 bases between them. Germline V gene sequence: CDR1 LGHDT, CDR2 YNNKEL (reference sequence).

The chain combines TRBV7-3 with TRBJ2-7; TRBD1 matches 7 bases. The CDR3 totals 18 residues. Trimming removed 3 bases from V and 2 bases from J; junction bases left unmatched: 16. Germline-derived CDR1 and CDR2 are SGHTA and FQGTGA. This CDR3 is CASSFQPYRGRWTYEQYF. The CDR3 nucleotides read TGTGCCAGCAGCTTCCAACCTTACAGGGGAAGATGGACCTACGAGCAGTACTTC.

This clonotype has ten or more counts. V gene TRBV7-8 combines with J gene TRBJ2-1; 7 bases align to TRBD2. Trimming took 5 bases from V and 3 from J; bases not matched to a gene: 7. The V gene's germline CDR1 is SGHVS and CDR2 FQNEAQ. The CDR3 contains 15 residues. CDR3 region: CASSVVGGGYNEQFF. CDR3 sequence (DNA): TGTGCCAGCAGCGTCGTAGGCGGGGGCTACAATGAGCAGTTCTTC.

For the CDR3, the DNA is TGTGCCAGGCGTCCCGGGACAGGGAGCACTGAAGCTTTCTTT. This codes for CARRPGTGSTEAFF. The chain recombines TRBV6-4 with TRBJ1-1; 9 nucleotides align to TRBD1. This CDR3 is 14 amino acids long. Germline lookup yields CDR1 MRHNA and CDR2 SNTAGT. Trimming cost V 9 bases and J 4 bases; bases outside gene matches: 9.

This clonotype came up a few times. V and J are TRBV7-3 and TRBJ2-1; 12 bases are a match to TRBD2. With 5 bases clipped from V and 8 bases from J, the junction kept 4 bases outside the gene matches. The CDR3 length is 14 residues. Germline V gives CDR1 SGHTA, CDR2 FQGTGA. CDR3 sequence (DNA): TGTGCCAGCAGCGCTAGCGGGGGGGCTGATGAGCAGTTCTTC. Protein sequence: CASSASGGADEQFF. Full variable domain (rest looked up from reference TRBV7-3 and TRBJ2-1): GAGVSQTPSNKVTEKGKYVELRCDPISGHTALYWYRQSLGQGPEFLIYFQGTGAADDSGLPNDRFFAVRPEGSVSTLKIQRTERGDSAVYLCASSASGGADEQFFGPGTRLTVL.

A few counts support this clonotype. This sequence joins TRBV4-2 and TRBJ2-7; 9 nucleotides agree with TRBD1. V shed 3 bases, J shed 4 bases, and the junction held 4 bases outside the gene matches. This CDR3 comprises 14 residues. Germline CDR1 is LGHNA and CDR2 is YNFKEQ. The CDR3 DNA reads TGTGCCAGCAGCCAGATCGGGACAGGGTACGAGCAGTACTTC. Translating it yields CASSQIGTGYEQYF.

The chain joins TRBV20-1 to TRBJ2-7; 7 bases line up with TRBD2. The germline V gene has CDR1 DFQATT and CDR2 SNEGSKA (reference sequence). The CDR3 loop spans 14 amino acids. J lost 3 bases, V lost 3 bases, and 8 bases had no gene match. The DNA of the CDR3 is TGCAGTGCTAGGGGACTATCTACCTTCTACGAGCAGTACTTC. Its protein is CSARGLSTFYEQYF.

V gene TRBV4-3 combines with J gene TRBJ1-4, with 10 bases aligning to TRBD1. Trimming took 1 base from V and 4 from J; bases not matched to a gene: 0. This CDR3 has 15 residues. CDR1 is LGHNA and CDR2 is YSLEER in the germline V gene. The CDR3 DNA reads TGCGCCAGCAGCCAAGGGACAGGGGGTAATGAAAAACTGTTTTTT. It yields the protein CASSQGTGGNEKLFF.